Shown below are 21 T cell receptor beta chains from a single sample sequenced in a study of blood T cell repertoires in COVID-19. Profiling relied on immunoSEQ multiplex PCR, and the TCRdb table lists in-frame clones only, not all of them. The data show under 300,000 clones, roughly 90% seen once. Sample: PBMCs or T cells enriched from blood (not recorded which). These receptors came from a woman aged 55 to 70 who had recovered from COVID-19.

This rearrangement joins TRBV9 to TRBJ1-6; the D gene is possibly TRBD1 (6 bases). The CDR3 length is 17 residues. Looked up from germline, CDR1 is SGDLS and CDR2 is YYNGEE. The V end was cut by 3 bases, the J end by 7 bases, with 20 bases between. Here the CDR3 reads CASSARGTLRTNSPLHF. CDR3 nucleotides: TGTGCCAGCAGCGCCCGAGGGACACTCCGGACAAATTCACCCCTCCACTTT.

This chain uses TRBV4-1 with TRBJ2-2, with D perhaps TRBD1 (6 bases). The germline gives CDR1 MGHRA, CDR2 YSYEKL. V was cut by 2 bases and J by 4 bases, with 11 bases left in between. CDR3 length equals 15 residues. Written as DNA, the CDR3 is TGCGCCAGCAGCCAAAACGGACAGCGCACCGGGGAGCTGTTTTTT. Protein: CASSQNGQRTGELFF.

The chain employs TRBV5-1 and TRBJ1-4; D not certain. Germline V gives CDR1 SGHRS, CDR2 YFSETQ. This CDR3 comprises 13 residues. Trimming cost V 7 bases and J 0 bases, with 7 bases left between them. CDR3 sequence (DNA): TGCGCCAGCCGGTCTGCAACTAATGAAAAACTGTTTTTT. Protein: CASRSATNEKLFF.

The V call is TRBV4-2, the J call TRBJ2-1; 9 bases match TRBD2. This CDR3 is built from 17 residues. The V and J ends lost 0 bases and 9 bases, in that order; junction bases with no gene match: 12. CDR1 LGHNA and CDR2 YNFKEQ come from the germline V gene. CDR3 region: CASSQEKSAGGLGEQFF. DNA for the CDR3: TGTGCCAGCAGCCAAGAAAAATCCGCGGGGGGGCTTGGTGAGCAGTTCTTC.

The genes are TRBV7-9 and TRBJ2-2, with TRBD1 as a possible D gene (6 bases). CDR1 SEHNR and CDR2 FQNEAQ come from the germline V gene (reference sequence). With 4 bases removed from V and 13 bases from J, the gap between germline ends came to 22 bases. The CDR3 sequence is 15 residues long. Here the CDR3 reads CASSSPGGPLNSLFF. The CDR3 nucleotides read TGTGCCAGCAGCTCGCCTGGGGGCCCTTTGAATTCGCTGTTTTTT. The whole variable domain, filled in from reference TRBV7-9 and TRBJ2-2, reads DTGVSQNPRHKITKRGQNVTFRCDPISEHNRLYWYRQTLGQGPEFLTYFQNEAQLEKSRLLSDRFSAERPKGSFSTLEIQRTEQGDSAMYLCASSSPGGPLNSLFFGEGSRLTVL.

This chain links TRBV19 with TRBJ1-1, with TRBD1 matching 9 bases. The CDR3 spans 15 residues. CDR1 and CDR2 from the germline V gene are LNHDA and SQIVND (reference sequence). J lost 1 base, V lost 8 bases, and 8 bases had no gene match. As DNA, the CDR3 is TGTGCCAGTTTTCCGGGACAGGGCCAGAACACTGAAGCTTTCTTT. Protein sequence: CASFPGQGQNTEAFF.

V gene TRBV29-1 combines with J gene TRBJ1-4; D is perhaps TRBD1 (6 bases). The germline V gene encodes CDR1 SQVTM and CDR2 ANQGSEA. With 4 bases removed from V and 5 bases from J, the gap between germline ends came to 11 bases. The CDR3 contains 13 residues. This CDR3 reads CSVGYRVNEKLFF. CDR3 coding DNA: TGCAGCGTTGGGTACAGGGTCAATGAAAAACTGTTTTTT.

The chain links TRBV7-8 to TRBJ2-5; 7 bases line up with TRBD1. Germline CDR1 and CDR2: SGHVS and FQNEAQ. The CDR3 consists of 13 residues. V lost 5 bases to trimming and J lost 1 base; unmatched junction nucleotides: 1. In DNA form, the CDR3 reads TGTGCCAGCAGCGGGACAGCCCAAGAGACCCAGTACTTC. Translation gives CASSGTAQETQYF.

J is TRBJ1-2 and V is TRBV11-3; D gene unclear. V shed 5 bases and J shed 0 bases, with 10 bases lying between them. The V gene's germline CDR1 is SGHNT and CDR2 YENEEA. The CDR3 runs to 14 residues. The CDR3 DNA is TGTGCCAGCAGCGGAGAGTCAACTAACTATGGCTACACCTTC. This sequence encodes CASSGESTNYGYTF.

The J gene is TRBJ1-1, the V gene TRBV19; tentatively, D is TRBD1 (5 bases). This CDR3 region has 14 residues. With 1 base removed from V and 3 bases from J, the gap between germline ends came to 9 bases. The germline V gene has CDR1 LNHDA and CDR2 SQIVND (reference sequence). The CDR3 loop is CASSIAGGDTEAFF. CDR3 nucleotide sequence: TGTGCCAGTAGTATAGCGGGAGGGGACACTGAAGCTTTCTTT. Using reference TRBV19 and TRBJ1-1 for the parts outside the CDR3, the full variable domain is DGGITQSPKYLFRKEGQNVTLSCEQNLNHDAMYWYRQDPGQGLRLIYYSQIVNDFQKGDIAEGYSVSREKKESFPLTVTSAQKNPTAFYLCASSIAGGDTEAFFGQGTRLTVV.

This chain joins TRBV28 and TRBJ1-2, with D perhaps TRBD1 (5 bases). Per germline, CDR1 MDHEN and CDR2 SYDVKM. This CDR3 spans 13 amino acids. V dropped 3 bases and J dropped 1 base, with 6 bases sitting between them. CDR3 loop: CASSFRVNYGYTF. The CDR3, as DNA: TGTGCCAGCAGTTTCAGGGTTAACTATGGCTACACCTTC.

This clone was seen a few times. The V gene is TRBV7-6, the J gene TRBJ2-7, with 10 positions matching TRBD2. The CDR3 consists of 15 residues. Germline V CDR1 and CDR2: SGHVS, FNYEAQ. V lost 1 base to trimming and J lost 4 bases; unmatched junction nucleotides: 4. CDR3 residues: CASSLEAGGPYEQYF. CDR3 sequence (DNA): TGTGCCAGCAGCTTAGAAGCGGGAGGGCCGTACGAGCAGTACTTC.

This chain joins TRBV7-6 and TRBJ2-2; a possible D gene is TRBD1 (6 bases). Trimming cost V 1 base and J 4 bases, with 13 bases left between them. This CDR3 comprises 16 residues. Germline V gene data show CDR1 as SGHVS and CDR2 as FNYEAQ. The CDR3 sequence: CASSLGGQILTGELFF. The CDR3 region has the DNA TGTGCCAGCAGCTTAGGGGGGCAGATTCTCACCGGGGAGCTGTTTTTT.

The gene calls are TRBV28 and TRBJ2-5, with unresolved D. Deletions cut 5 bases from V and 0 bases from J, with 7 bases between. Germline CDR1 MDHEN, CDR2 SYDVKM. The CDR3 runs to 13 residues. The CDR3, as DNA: TGTGCCAGCAGTGGGCCGTACCAAGAGACCCAGTACTTC. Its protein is CASSGPYQETQYF.

The CDR3 DNA reads as TGTGCCAGCAGCCAAACCACCCGGTACTATGGCTACACCTTC. This sequence encodes CASSQTTRYYGYTF. The chain links TRBV3-1 (or the pseudogene TRBV3-2) to TRBJ1-2; D not resolved. The V and J ends lost 2 bases and 3 bases respectively, with 10 bases between them. CDR1 and CDR2 (germline): LGHDT, YNNKEL (reference sequence). The length of the CDR3 is 14 residues.

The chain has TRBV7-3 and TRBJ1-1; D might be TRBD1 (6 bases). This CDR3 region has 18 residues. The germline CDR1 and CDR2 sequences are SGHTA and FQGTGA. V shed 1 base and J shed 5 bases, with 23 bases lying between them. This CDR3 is CASSLNPGQGPIGTEAFF. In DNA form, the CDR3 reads TGTGCCAGCAGCTTAAATCCTGGGCAGGGGCCGATTGGTACTGAAGCTTTCTTT.

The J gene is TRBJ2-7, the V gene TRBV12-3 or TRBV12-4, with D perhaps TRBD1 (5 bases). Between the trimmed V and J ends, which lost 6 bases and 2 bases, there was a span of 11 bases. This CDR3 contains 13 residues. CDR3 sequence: CASRITGAYEQYF. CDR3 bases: TGTGCCAGCAGAATCACAGGAGCCTACGAGCAGTACTTC.

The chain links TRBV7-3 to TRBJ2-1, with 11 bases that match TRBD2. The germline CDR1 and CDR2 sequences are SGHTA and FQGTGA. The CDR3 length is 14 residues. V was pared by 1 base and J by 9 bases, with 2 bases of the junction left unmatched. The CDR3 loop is CASSLNLAGGEQFF. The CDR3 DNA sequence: TGTGCCAGCAGCTTAAACCTAGCGGGAGGTGAGCAGTTCTTC.

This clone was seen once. The CDR3 region has the DNA TGTGCCAGCAGCTTAGAGGGTTTTAGCGGGAGTAGGTACAATGAGCAGTTCTTC. Protein product: CASSLEGFSGSRYNEQFF. V is TRBV11-2 and J is TRBJ2-1, with TRBD2 identical over 9 bases. The CDR3 is made up of 18 amino acids. The junction had 10 bases not matched to a gene; V was cut back by 0 bases and J by 4 bases. Germline V gene lookup returns CDR1 SGHAT and CDR2 FQNNGV.

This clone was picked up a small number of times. The CDR3 DNA follows: TGTGCCAGCAGGGCAGGGATCTATGGCTACACCTTC. It is translated as CASRAGIYGYTF. J is TRBJ1-2 and V is TRBV6-5, with a tentative D call TRBD1 (5 bases). V was cut by 6 bases and J by 4 bases, with 9 bases left in between. The CDR3 extends over 12 amino acids. CDR1 and CDR2 (germline): MNHEY, SVGAGI.

In nucleotides, the CDR3 is TGTGCCAGCAGCTATGGAGTAAAAGATACGCAGTATTTT. Protein: CASSYGVKDTQYF. The chain is built from TRBV7-3 and TRBJ2-3; D unclear. Germline CDR1 and CDR2: SGHTA and FQGTGA. This CDR3 has 13 residues. V dropped 4 bases and J dropped 5 bases, with 10 bases sitting between them.